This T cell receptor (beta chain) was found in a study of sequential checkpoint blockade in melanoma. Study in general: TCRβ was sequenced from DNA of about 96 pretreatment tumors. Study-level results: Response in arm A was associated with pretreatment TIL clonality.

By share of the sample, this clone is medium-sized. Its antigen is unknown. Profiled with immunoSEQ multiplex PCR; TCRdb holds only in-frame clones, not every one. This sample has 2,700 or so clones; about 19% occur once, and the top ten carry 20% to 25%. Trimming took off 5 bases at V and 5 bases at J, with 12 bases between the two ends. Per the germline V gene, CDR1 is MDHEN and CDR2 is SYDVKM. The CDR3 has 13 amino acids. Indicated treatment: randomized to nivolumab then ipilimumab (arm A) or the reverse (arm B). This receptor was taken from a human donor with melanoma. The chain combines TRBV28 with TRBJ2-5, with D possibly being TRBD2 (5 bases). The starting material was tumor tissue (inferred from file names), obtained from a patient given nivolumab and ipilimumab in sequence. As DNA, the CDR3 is TGTGCCAGCAGTCCCCCTAGCAGTGAGACCCAGTACTTC. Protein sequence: CASSPPSSETQYF.